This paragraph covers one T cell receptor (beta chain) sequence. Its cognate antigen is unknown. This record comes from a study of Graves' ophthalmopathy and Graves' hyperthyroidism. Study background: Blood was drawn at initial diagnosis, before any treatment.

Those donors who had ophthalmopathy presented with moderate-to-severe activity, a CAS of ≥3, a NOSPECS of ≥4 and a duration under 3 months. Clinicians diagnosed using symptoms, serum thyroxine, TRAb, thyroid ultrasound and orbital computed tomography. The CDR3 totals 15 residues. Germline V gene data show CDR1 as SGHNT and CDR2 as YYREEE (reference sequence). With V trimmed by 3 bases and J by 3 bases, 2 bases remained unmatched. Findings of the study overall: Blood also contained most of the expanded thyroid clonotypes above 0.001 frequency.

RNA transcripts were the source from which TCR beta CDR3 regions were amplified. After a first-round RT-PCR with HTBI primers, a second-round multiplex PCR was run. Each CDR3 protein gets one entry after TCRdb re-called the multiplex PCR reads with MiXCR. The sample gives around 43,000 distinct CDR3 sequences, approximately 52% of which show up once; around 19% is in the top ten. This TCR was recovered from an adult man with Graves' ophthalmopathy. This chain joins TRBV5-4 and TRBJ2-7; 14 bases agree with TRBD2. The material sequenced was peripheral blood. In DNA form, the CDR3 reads TGTGCCAGCAGCTGGGGACTAGCGGGGGACTACGAGCAGTACTTC. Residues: CASSWGLAGDYEQYF. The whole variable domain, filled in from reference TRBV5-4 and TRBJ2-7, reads ETGVTQSPTHLIKTRGQQVTLRCSSQSGHNTVSWYQQALGQGPQFIFQYYREEENGRGNFPPRFSGLQFPNYSSELNVNALELDDSALYLCASSWGLAGDYEQYFGPGTRLTVT.